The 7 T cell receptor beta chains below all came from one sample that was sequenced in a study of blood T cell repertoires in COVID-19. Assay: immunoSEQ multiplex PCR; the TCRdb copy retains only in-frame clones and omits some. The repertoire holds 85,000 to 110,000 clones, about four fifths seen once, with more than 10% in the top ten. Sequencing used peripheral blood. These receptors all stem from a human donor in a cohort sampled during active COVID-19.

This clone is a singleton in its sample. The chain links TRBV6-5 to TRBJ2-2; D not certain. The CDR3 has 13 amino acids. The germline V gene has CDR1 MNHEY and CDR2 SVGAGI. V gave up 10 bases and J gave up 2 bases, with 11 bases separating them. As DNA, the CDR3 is TGTGCCACCCTGAGAAGAAACACCGGGGAGCTGTTTTTT. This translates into CATLRRNTGELFF.

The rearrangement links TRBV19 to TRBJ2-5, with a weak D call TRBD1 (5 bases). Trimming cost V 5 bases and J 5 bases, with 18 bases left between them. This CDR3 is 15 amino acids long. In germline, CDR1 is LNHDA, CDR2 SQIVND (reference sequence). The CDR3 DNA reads TGTGCCAGTAGTTGGGCCCAGGGAATTGGGGAGACCCAGTACTTC. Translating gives CASSWAQGIGETQYF.

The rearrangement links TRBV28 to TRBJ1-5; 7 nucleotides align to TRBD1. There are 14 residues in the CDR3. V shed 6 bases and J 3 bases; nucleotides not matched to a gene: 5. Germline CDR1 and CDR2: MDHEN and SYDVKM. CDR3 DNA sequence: TGTGCCAGCAGGCAGACAGGGAACAATCAGCCCCAGCATTTT. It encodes CASRQTGNNQPQHF.

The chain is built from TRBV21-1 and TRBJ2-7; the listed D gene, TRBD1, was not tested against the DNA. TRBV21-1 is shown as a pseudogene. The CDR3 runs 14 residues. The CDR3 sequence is CASTSGRPPYEQYF. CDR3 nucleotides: TGTGCCAGCACTTCAGGTAGGCCACCCTACGAGCAGTACTTC.

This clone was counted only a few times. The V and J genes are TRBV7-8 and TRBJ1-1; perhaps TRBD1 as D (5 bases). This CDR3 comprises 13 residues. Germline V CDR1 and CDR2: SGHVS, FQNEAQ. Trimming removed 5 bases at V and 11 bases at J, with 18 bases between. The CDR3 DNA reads TGTGCCAGCAGCCCCAGGGTGTCCGGTGGGGCTTTCTTT. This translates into CASSPRVSGGAFF.

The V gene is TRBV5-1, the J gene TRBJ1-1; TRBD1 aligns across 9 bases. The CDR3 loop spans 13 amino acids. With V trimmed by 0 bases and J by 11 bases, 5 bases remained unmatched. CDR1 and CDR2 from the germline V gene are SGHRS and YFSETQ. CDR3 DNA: TGCGCCAGCAGCTTGGAAGAAGGACAGGGGGCTTTCTTT. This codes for CASSLEEGQGAFF.

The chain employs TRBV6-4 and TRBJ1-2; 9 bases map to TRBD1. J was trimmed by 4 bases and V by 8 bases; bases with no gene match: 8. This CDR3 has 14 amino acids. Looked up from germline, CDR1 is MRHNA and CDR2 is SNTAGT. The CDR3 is CASRNRTGAYGYTF. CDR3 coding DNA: TGTGCCAGCCGTAATAGGACAGGGGCCTATGGCTACACCTTC.